This T cell receptor beta chain comes out of a study of regulatory T cells in long-lasting Graves disease. Many counts were recorded for this clonotype. The authors built TCR beta libraries using iRepertoire HTBI primers and Arm-PCR of CDR3 regions. TCRdb recomputed calls from the multiplex PCR reads with MiXCR, one row per CDR3 protein. The table shows 400,000 to 500,000 distinct CDR3 sequences, with about 17% occurring only once. CDR3 size: 12 residues. V was pared by 7 bases and J by 0 bases, with 4 bases between. Germline values: CDR1 MDHEN, CDR2 SYDVKM. The sample's time point: newly diagnosed GD, antithyroid drugs for less than 3 months. Following extraction of RNA from PBMCs, that RNA was used to make the TCR library. In addition, the sample was reused for a study of T cells in Graves' hyperthyroidism and ophthalmopathy.

The sequence was collected from a woman aged 18-30 years with Graves disease. This sample comprised peripheral blood mononuclear cells (PBMCs), obtained at new diagnosis, from a patient treated with antithyroid drugs. The rearrangement links TRBV28 to TRBJ2-1; D gene ambiguous. Here the CDR3 DNA reads TGTGCCAGCAAAATCTCCTACAATGAGCAGTTCTTC. Translation gives CASKISYNEQFF.